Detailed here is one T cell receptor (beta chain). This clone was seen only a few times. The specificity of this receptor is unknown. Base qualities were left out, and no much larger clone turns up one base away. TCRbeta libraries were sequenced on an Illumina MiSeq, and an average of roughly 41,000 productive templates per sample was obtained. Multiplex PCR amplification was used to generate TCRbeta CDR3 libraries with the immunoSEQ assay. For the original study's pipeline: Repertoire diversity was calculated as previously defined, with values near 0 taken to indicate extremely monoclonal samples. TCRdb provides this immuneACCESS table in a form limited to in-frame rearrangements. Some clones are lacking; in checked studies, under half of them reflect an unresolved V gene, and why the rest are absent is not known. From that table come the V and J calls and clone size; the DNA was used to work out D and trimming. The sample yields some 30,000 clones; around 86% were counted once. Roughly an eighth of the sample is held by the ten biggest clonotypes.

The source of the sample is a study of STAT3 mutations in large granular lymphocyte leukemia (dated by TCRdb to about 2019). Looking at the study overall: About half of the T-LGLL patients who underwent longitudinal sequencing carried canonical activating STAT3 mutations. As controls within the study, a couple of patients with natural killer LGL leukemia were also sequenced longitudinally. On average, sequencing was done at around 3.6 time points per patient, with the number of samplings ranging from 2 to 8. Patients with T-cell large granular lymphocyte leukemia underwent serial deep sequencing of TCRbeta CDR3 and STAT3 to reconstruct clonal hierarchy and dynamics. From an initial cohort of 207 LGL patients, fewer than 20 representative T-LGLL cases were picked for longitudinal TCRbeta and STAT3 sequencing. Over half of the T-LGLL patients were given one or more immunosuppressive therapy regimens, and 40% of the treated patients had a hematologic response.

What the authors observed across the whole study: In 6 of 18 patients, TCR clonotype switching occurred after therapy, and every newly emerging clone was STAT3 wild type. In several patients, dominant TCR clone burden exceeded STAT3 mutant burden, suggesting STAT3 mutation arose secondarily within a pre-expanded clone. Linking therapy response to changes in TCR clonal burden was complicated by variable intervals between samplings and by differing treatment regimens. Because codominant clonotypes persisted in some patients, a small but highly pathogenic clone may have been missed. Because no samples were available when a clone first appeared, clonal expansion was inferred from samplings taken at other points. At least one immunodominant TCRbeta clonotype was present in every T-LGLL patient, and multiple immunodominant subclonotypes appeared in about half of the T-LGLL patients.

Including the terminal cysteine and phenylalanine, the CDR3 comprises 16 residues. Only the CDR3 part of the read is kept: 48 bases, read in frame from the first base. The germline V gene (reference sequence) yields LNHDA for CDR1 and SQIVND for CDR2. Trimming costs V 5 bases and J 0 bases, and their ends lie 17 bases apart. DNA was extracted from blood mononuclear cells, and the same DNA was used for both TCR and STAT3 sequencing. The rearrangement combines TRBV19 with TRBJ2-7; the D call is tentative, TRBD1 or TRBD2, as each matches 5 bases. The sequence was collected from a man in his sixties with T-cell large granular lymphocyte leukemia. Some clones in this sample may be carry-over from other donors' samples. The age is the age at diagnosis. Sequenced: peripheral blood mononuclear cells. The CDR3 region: CASSVSPGTVSYEQYF. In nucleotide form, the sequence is TGTGCCAGTAGTGTCTCCCCCGGGACGGTCTCCTACGAGCAGTACTTC.